Listed below are T cell receptor beta chains from one sample, sequenced in a study of blood T cell repertoires in COVID-19. Clones were sequenced by immunoSEQ multiplex PCR, and TCRdb holds only the in-frame ones, with some missing. The sample has about 230,000 clones, less than 90% seen once; the top ten hold under 3%. Sequenced: peripheral blood. The receptors were sampled from a woman aged 65 to 85 with active or convalescent COVID-19. The CDR3 runs from the conserved cysteine through the conserved F or W. The order of the fields is V gene, clone size, D gene, J gene, CDR3 DNA, CDR3 protein. A D gene is named only where the DNA matches it firmly. Size tells how often a clone was seen (once, few, many) or the class of an expanded clone, and some rows leave it out.

TRBV3-1/TRBV3-2	few	TRBD2	TRBJ2-5	TGTGCCAGCAGCCAAGATGCCCCCGGGACTAGCGGCTCCCAGTACTTC	CASSQDAPGTSGSQYF
TRBV10-3	NA	NA	TRBJ1-1	TGTGCCATCAGTGCAGGGGATGTTGAAGCTTTCTTT	CAISAGDVEAFF
TRBV11-2	NA	NA	TRBJ2-1	TGTGCCAGCAGCTTAGATCGGGAGAATGAGCAGTTCTTC	CASSLDRENEQFF
TRBV7-8	NA	TRBD1	TRBJ1-2	TGTGCCAGCAGCGCGAAACCGGGACAGGGGGCCGAAGGCTACACCTTC	CASSAKPGQGAEGYTF
TRBV7-2	NA	TRBD2	TRBJ2-3	TGTGCCAGCAGCTCTAGCGGGGGGTCCACAGATACGCAGTATTTT	CASSSSGGSTDTQYF
TRBV11-3	few	NA	TRBJ2-2	TGTGCCAGCAGCTTAGTTCCCGTTACGGGCACCGGGGAGCTGTTTTTT	CASSLVPVTGTGELFF
TRBV6-5	NA	NA	TRBJ2-7	TGTGCCAGCAGCTCCGGGACATACTACGAGCAGTACTTC	CASSSGTYYEQYF
TRBV6-5	few	NA	TRBJ1-2	TGTGCCAGCAGTCCGCGAGGCACGGACTATGGCTACACCTTC	CASSPRGTDYGYTF
TRBV10-3	NA	NA	TRBJ1-1	TGTGCCATCAGTGAGGGACAGATGAACACTGAAGCTTTCTTT	CAISEGQMNTEAFF
TRBV30	few	NA	TRBJ2-1	TGTGCCTGGAGTGTAACGGGTTATGAGCAGTTCTTC	CAWSVTGYEQFF
TRBV19	NA	TRBD2	TRBJ2-1	TGTGCCAGTAGCCCGGCGGGTTCTAGCGGGGGCCTGGGGCAGTTCTTC	CASSPAGSSGGLGQFF
TRBV7-3	NA	NA	TRBJ2-1	TGTGCCAGCAGCTTAACGCCCAGGACAACCTCCTACAATGAGCAGTTCTTC	CASSLTPRTTSYNEQFF
TRBV5-4	once	NA	TRBJ2-1	TGTGCCAGCAGCTTGGCCGGAGTCCCCTACAATGAGCAGTTCTTC	CASSLAGVPYNEQFF
TRBV30	NA	NA	TRBJ1-2	TGTGCCTGGAGTGTGGCCCAGGCGGGTGGCTACACCTTC	CAWSVAQAGGYTF
TRBV5-4	NA	NA	TRBJ1-3	TGTGCCAGCAGCTTGGATGTGCAGTTCGGGAACACCATATATTTT	CASSLDVQFGNTIYF
TRBV15	once	NA	TRBJ1-6	TGTGCCACCAGCGCTTCAACACCATCCTCCTATAATTCACCCCTCCACTTT	CATSASTPSSYNSPLHF